This is a list of T cell receptor beta chains from one sample in a study of T-cell memory formation after mild COVID-19. TCRdb re-analysed the 5' RACE reads in MiXCR, keeping a single row per CDR3 protein. Among roughly 190,000 distinct CDR3 sequences, approximately 10% were seen once, and the ten largest hold less than 4%. Sequenced input: PBMCs or a T cell subset sorted from them (not recorded which). Every receptor here comes from a man aged 18 to 29 who had mild COVID-19 (a few samples of this study predate the infection). Cell type and time point are not known. Both conserved end residues are trimmed from each CDR3. Each record gives: V gene, CDR3 length, CDR3 protein.

v_call: TRBV5-5; cdr3_length: 14; cdr3_aa: ASSLVNQGSDYGYT
v_call: TRBV7-2; cdr3_length: 13; cdr3_aa: ASSKGTGTNQPQH
v_call: TRBV9; cdr3_length: 13; cdr3_aa: ASSQLAGTQETQY
v_call: TRBV12-3/TRBV12-4; cdr3_length: 12; cdr3_aa: ASRRSGDDSPLH
v_call: TRBV7-4; cdr3_length: 14; cdr3_aa: ASSLATGKSYNEQF
v_call: TRBV20-1; cdr3_length: 13; cdr3_aa: SVKPGGRGYQPQH
v_call: TRBV7-2; cdr3_length: 13; cdr3_aa: ASSLPERGLSTQY
v_call: TRBV6-5; cdr3_length: 14; cdr3_aa: ASSYGGAEIYNEQF
v_call: TRBV30; cdr3_length: 12; cdr3_aa: AWSYLGTNEKLF
v_call: TRBV5-1; cdr3_length: 17; cdr3_aa: ASSSGSGGPVSSYNEQF
v_call: TRBV12-3/TRBV12-4; cdr3_length: 17; cdr3_aa: ASSSQPGGGSPVFAEAF
v_call: TRBV7-2; cdr3_length: 15; cdr3_aa: ASSLWGIPPGPDTQY
v_call: TRBV5-1; cdr3_length: 12; cdr3_aa: ASSTGTGQETQY
v_call: TRBV7-7; cdr3_length: 12; cdr3_aa: ASSLTEFTDTQY
v_call: TRBV9; cdr3_length: 12; cdr3_aa: ASSVYVPPGELF
v_call: TRBV30; cdr3_length: 11; cdr3_aa: AWSVQGADTQY
v_call: TRBV7-9; cdr3_length: 13; cdr3_aa: ASSLGQGAGETQY
v_call: TRBV7-6; cdr3_length: 16; cdr3_aa: ASSLGSGGPSSYNEQF
v_call: TRBV12-5; cdr3_length: 14; cdr3_aa: ASGPRTGGPGGPLH
v_call: TRBV7-3; cdr3_length: 11; cdr3_aa: ASSVYRGREQY
v_call: TRBV7-9; cdr3_length: 13; cdr3_aa: ASSLSQADTGELF
v_call: TRBV7-2; cdr3_length: 10; cdr3_aa: ASSLQLYGYT
v_call: TRBV6-5; cdr3_length: 14; cdr3_aa: ASKSQSGEATYEQY
v_call: TRBV9; cdr3_length: 11; cdr3_aa: ASSRLWGETQY
v_call: TRBV7-2; cdr3_length: 13; cdr3_aa: ASSLALVGSGEQF
v_call: TRBV5-1; cdr3_length: 13; cdr3_aa: ASSLATGEGETQY
v_call: TRBV7-2; cdr3_length: 12; cdr3_aa: ASSFYGGGQPQH
v_call: TRBV5-1; cdr3_length: 13; cdr3_aa: ASSLVGTGGEPQH
v_call: TRBV5-1; cdr3_length: 12; cdr3_aa: ASSLDGEYNEQF
v_call: TRBV10-1; cdr3_length: 14; cdr3_aa: ASSDGLSGNRYEQY
v_call: TRBV30; cdr3_length: 13; cdr3_aa: AWETRQGGTDTQY
v_call: TRBV29-1; cdr3_length: 12; cdr3_aa: SARGRVISYEQY
v_call: TRBV6-6; cdr3_length: 9; cdr3_aa: ASSLGTEQY
v_call: TRBV5-1; cdr3_length: 12; cdr3_aa: ASSLEGTDSPLH
v_call: TRBV11-2; cdr3_length: 10; cdr3_aa: ASSPRSDTQY
v_call: TRBV7-9; cdr3_length: 9; cdr3_aa: ASSRVDGYT
v_call: TRBV5-4; cdr3_length: 12; cdr3_aa: ASSLAGTTGYQY
v_call: TRBV19; cdr3_length: 12; cdr3_aa: ASSNSGGFDTQY
v_call: TRBV7-2; cdr3_length: 11; cdr3_aa: ASTTGLSYEQY
v_call: TRBV20-1; cdr3_length: 12; cdr3_aa: SASPGRGVHEQY
v_call: TRBV9; cdr3_length: 12; cdr3_aa: ASSVNYGDEKLF
v_call: TRBV29-1; cdr3_length: 11; cdr3_aa: SVGRQFTVQQY
v_call: TRBV5-1; cdr3_length: 17; cdr3_aa: ASSSAGTSGGASYNEQF
v_call: TRBV4-3; cdr3_length: 14; cdr3_aa: ASSPAGGYRTYEQY
v_call: TRBV4-2; cdr3_length: 11; cdr3_aa: ASSRTPTDTQY
v_call: TRBV20-1; cdr3_length: 11; cdr3_aa: SARDGSTDTQY
v_call: TRBV10-2; cdr3_length: 11; cdr3_aa: ASSRAPNTEAF
v_call: TRBV5-1; cdr3_length: 12; cdr3_aa: ASSLEAASGTQY
v_call: TRBV30; cdr3_length: 12; cdr3_aa: AWRKRGGGDTQY
v_call: TRBV4-3; cdr3_length: 14; cdr3_aa: ASSQDLGRITDTQY
v_call: TRBV19; cdr3_length: 13; cdr3_aa: ASSTLQGAKNIQY
v_call: TRBV19; cdr3_length: 11; cdr3_aa: ASSATENEKLF
v_call: TRBV4-3; cdr3_length: 13; cdr3_aa: ASSQDGLLNQPQH